This T cell receptor (beta chain) was retrieved from a study of long-term antiretroviral therapy in people with HIV. The immunoSEQ assay was v3.0, run at survey level. Roughly 40,000-55,000 T-cell genomes per sample were the sequencing target. Sequenced by immunoSEQ multiplex PCR; TCRdb stores in-frame clones only, minus some. The sample has about 16,000 clones, about 71% seen once. Regarding the study as a whole: Clonotypes expanded prior to ART showed repertoire dominance at all sampled time points. Upon ART, diversity increased but remained lower than transplant donor controls.

Without exception, participants with HIV were treated in the United States. Worth noting for this clone: Its antigen is not identified.

The input for sequencing was unsorted PBMCs, taken 1.5 years before starting antiretroviral therapy. The clonotype originates from a woman between 45 and 65 years old with HIV.

CDR3 coding DNA: TGCGCCAGCAGCACTGGCACCTACTCAACTAATGAAAAACTGTTTTTT. Amino acids: CASSTGTYSTNEKLFF. This chain connects TRBV5-1 to TRBJ1-4, with D uncertain. Germline CDR1 SGHRS, CDR2 YFSETQ. Trimming took off 4 bases at V and 0 bases at J, with 13 bases between the two ends. This CDR3 contains 16 residues.